This entry describes one T cell receptor beta chain. These data originate in a study of STAT5B mutations in CD4+ large granular lymphocyte leukemia. Trimming removed 6 bases from V and 5 bases from J, with 26 bases in between. The CDR3 is made up of 17 amino acids. CDR1 is SGHDT and CDR2 is YYEEEE in the germline V gene. Some clones are missing from TCRdb's copy, which holds only in-frame ones; the method was immunoSEQ multiplex PCR. The repertoire holds roughly 30,000 clones, 76% seen once, with roughly 2% in the top ten. The sample taken for sequencing was CD4+ T cells from blood buffy coats. The origin of this receptor is a human donor in good health. This chain links TRBV5-6 with TRBJ2-5; the D call may be TRBD1 or TRBD2 (5 bases each). The CDR3 sequence: CASTSPPGTVHYETQYF. In DNA form, the CDR3 reads TGTGCCAGCACCTCACCACCCGGGACCGTCCATTATGAGACCCAGTACTTC.